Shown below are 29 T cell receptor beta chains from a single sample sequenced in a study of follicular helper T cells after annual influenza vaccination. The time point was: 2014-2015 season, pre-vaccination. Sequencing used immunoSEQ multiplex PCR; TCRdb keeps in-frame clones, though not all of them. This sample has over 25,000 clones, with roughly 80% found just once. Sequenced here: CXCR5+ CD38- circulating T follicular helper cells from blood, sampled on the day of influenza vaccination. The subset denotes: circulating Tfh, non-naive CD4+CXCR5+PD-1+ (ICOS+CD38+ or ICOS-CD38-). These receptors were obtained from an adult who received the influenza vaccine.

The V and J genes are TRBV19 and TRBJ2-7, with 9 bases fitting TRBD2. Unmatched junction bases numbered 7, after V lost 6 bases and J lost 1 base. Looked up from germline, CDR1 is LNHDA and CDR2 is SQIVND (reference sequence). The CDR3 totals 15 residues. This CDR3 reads CASSDPTSGSYEQYF. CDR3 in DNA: TGTGCCAGTAGCGACCCGACTAGCGGTTCCTACGAGCAGTACTTC.

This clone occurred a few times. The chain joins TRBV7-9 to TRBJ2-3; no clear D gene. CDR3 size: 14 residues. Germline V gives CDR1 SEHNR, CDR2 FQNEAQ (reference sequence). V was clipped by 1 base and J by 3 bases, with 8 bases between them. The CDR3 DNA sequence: TGTGCCAGCAGCTTAGATCAAACAACAGATACGCAGTATTTT. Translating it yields CASSLDQTTDTQYF.

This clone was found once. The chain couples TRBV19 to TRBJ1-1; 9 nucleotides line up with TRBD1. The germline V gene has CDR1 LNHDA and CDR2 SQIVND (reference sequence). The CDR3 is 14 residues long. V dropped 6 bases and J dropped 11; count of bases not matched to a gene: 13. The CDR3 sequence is CASRPTGGISSAFF. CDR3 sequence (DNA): TGTGCCAGTAGACCGACAGGGGGGATCTCGTCGGCTTTCTTT. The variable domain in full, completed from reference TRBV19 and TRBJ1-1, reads DGGITQSPKYLFRKEGQNVTLSCEQNLNHDAMYWYRQDPGQGLRLIYYSQIVNDFQKGDIAEGYSVSREKKESFPLTVTSAQKNPTAFYLCASRPTGGISSAFFGQGTRLTVV.

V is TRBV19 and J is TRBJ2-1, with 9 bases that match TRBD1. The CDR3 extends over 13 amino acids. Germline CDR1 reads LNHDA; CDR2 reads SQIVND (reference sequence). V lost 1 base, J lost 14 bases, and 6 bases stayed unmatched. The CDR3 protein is CASSIGSGQGKFF. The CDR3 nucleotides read TGTGCCAGTAGTATAGGTAGCGGACAGGGGAAGTTCTTC.

The CDR3 spells CASSGTSLYEQYF. CDR3 in DNA: TGTGCCAGCAGTGGGACTAGCCTCTACGAGCAGTACTTC. The V gene is TRBV6-1, the J gene TRBJ2-7; 8 bases fit TRBD2. CDR3 size: 13 residues. Germline V CDR1 and CDR2: MNHNS, SASEGT. Germline trimming cut 4 bases from V and 3 bases from J; bases unmatched to any gene: 2.

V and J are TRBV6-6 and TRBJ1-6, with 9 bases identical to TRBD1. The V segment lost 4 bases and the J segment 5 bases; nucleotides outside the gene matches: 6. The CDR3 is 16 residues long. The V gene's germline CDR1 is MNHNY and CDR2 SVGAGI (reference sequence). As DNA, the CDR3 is TGTGCCAGCAGTTCACAGGGGGCGTACGATAATTCACCCCTCCACTTT. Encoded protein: CASSSQGAYDNSPLHF.

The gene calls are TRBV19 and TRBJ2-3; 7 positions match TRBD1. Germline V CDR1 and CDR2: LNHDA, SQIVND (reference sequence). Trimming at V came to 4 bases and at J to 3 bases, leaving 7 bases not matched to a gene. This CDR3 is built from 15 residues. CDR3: CASSRDSRTTDTQYF. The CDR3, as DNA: TGTGCCAGTAGTAGGGACAGCAGGACAACAGATACGCAGTATTTT.

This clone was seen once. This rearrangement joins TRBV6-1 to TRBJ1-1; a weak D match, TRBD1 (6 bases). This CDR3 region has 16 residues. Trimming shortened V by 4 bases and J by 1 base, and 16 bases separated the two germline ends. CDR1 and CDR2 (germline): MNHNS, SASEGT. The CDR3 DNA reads TGTGCCAGCAGTGGCAAAGCAGGGGCAGGGAACACTGAAGCTTTCTTT. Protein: CASSGKAGAGNTEAFF.

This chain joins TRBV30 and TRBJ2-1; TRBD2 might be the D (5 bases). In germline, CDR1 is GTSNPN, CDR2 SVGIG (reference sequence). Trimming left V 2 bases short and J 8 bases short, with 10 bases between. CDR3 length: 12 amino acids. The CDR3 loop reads CAWSQMRDEQFF. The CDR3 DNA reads TGTGCCTGGAGTCAGATGCGGGATGAGCAGTTCTTC.

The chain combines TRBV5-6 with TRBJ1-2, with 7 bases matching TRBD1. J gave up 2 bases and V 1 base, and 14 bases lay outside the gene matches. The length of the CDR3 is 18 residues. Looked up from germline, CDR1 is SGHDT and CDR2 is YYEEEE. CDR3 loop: CASSLRPGTASINYGYTF. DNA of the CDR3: TGTGCCAGCAGCTTGCGCCCAGGGACAGCCTCCATCAACTATGGCTACACCTTC.

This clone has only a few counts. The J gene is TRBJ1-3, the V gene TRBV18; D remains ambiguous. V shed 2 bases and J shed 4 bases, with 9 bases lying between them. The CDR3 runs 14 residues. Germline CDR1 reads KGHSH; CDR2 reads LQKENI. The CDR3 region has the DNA TGTGCCAGCTCACCAGAGGCGGGAGGAAACACCATATATTTT. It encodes CASSPEAGGNTIYF.

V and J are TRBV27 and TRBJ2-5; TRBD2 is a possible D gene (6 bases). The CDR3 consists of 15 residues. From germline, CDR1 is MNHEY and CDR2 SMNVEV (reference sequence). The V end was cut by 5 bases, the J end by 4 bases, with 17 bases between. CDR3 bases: TGTGCCAGCAGTCCCCGACTAGAGGTGAGAGAGACCCAGTACTTC. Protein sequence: CASSPRLEVRETQYF.

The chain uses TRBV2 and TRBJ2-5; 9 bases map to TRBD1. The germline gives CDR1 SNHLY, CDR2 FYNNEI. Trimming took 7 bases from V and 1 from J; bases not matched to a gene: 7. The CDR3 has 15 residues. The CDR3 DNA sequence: TGTGCCAGCACCAGGACAGGGGCCCCCCAAGAGACCCAGTACTTC. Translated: CASTRTGAPQETQYF. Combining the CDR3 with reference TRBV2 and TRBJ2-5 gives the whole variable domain EPEVTQTPSHQVTQMGQEVILRCVPISNHLYFYWYRQILGQKVEFLVSFYNNEISEKSEIFDDQFSVERPDGSNFTLKIRSTKLEDSAMYFCASTRTGAPQETQYFGPGTRLLVL.

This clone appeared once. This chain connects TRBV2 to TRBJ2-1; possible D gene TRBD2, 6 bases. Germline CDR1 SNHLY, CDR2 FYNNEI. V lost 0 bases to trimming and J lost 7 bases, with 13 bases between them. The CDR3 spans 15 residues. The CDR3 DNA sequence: TGTGCCAGCAGTGAAGCTGGGACTCGACGTAATGAGCAGTTCTTC. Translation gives CASSEAGTRRNEQFF.

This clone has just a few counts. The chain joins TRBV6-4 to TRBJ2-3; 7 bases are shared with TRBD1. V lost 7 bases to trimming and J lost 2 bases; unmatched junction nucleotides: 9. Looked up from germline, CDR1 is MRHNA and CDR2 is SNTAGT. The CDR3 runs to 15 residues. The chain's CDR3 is CASTHRDSYTDTQYF. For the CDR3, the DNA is TGTGCCAGCACCCACCGGGACAGTTACACAGATACGCAGTATTTT.

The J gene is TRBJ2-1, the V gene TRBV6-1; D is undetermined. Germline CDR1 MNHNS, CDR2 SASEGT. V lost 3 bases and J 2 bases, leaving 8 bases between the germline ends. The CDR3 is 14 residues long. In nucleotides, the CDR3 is TGTGCCAGCAGTGAGGGCAGTACCTACAATGAGCAGTTCTTC. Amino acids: CASSEGSTYNEQFF.

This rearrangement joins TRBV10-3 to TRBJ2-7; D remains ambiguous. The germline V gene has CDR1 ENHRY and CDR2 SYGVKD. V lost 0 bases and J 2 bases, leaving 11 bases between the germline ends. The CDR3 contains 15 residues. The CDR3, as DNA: TGTGCCATCAGTGAGTCGGGCGCGATAACCTACGAGCAGTACTTC. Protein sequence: CAISESGAITYEQYF.

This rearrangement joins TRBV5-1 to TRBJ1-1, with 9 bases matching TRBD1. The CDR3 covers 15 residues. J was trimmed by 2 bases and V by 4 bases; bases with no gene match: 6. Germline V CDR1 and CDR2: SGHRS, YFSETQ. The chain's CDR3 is CASSIGTGYNTEAFF. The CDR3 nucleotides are TGCGCCAGCAGCATAGGGACAGGGTATAACACTGAAGCTTTCTTT.

The CDR3 spells CASSERYRVGEKLFF. The DNA of the CDR3 is TGTGCCAGCAGTGAAAGGTACAGGGTAGGCGAAAAACTGTTTTTT. The gene calls are TRBV2 and TRBJ1-4; a weak D match, TRBD1 (6 bases). In germline, CDR1 is SNHLY, CDR2 FYNNEI. This CDR3 spans 15 amino acids. Trimming shortened V by 2 bases and J by 8 bases, and 15 bases separated the two germline ends.

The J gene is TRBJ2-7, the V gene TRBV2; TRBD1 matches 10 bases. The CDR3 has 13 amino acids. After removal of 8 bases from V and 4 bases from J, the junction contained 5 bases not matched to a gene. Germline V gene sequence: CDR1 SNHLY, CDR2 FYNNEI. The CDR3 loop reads CASRDRGFYEQYF. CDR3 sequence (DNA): TGTGCCAGCCGGGACAGGGGATTTTACGAGCAGTACTTC.

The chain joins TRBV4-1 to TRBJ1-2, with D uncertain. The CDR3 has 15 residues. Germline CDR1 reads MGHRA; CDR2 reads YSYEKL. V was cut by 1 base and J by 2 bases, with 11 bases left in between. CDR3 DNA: TGCGCCAGCAGCCAAGCCGGTCGGTGGAACTATGGCTACACCTTC. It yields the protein CASSQAGRWNYGYTF.

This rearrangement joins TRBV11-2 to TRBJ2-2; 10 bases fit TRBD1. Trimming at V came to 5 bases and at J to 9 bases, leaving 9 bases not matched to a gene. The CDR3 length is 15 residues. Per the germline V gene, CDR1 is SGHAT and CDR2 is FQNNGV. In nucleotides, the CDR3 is TGTGCCAGCAGCCCGCTCCGACAGGGGGCAAGGGAGCTGTTTTTT. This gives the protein CASSPLRQGARELFF.

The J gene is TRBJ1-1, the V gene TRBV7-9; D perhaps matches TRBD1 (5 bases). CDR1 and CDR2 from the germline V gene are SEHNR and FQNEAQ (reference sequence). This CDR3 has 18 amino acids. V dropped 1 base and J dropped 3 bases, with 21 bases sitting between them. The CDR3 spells CASSLGGQGSKPDTEAFF. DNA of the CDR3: TGTGCCAGCAGCTTAGGTGGTCAGGGTTCCAAACCTGACACTGAAGCTTTCTTT.

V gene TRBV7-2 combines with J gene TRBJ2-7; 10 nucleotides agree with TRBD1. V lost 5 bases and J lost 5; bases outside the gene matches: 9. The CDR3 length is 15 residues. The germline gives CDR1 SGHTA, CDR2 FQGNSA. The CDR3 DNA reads TGTGCCAGCAGCGACCGACAGGGGGCGAAGAACGAGCAGTACTTC. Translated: CASSDRQGAKNEQYF.

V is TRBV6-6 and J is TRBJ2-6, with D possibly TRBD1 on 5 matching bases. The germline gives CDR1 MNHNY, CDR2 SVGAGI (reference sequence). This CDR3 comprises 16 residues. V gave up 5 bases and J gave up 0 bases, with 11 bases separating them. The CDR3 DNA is TGTGCCAGCAGTACAGGACGGAACTCTGGGGCCAACGTCCTGACTTTC. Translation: CASSTGRNSGANVLTF.

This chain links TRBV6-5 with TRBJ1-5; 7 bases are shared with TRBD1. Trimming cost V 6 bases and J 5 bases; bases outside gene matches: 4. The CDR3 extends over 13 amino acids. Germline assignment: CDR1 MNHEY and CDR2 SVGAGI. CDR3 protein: CASRGQGDQPQHF. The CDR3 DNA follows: TGTGCCAGCAGGGGTCAGGGGGATCAGCCCCAGCATTTT.

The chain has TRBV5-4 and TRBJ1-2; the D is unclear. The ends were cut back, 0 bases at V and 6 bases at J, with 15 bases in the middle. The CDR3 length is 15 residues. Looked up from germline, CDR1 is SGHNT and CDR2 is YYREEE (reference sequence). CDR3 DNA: TGTGCCAGCAGCTTGGATTCGGGTGCTGGCGATGGCTACACCTTC. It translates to CASSLDSGAGDGYTF.

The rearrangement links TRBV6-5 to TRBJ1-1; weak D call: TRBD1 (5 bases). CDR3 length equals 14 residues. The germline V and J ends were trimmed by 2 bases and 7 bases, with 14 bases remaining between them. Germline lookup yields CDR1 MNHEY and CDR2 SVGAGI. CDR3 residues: CASSYTAGRLEAFF. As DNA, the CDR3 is TGTGCCAGCAGTTACACAGCGGGGCGGCTTGAAGCTTTCTTT.

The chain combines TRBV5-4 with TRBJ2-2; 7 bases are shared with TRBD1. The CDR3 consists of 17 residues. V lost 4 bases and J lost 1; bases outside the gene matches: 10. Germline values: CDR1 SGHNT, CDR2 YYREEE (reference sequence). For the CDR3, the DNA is TGTGCCAGCAGCCTCCGATCCGGGACAGTGAACACCGGGGAGCTGTTTTTT. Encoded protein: CASSLRSGTVNTGELFF.